The 30 T cell receptor beta chains below come from one sample, sequenced in a study of T cell responses to AZD1222 COVID-19 vaccine. Data came from immunoSEQ multiplex PCR; TCRdb stores just in-frame clones and leaves some out. This sample has roughly 260,000 clones, with approximately 95% found just once. The sample was peripheral blood, taken on day 0 of AZD1222 vaccination. Source of these receptors: an adult in good health.

The chain links TRBV2 to TRBJ1-5, with D hard to call. This CDR3 region has 15 residues. Germline V gene lookup returns CDR1 SNHLY and CDR2 FYNNEI. The V end lost 3 bases, the J end lost 0 bases, and 9 bases lay between the germline ends. Here the CDR3 reads CASSDAGFSNQPQHF. DNA of the CDR3: TGTGCCAGCAGTGATGCCGGCTTTAGCAATCAGCCCCAGCATTTT.

V usage is TRBV29-1 and J usage is TRBJ2-7; 7 bases line up with TRBD2. The CDR3 spans 12 residues. V was clipped by 4 bases and J by 1 base; unmatched bases: 1. Looked up from germline, CDR1 is SQVTM and CDR2 is ANQGSEA. This CDR3 is CSVVRESYEQYF. CDR3 DNA sequence: TGCAGCGTTGTGCGGGAGTCCTACGAGCAGTACTTC.

The chain uses TRBV3-1 (or the pseudogene TRBV3-2) and TRBJ1-5, with TRBD1 identical over 8 bases. With 0 bases clipped from V and 0 bases from J, the junction kept 7 bases outside the gene matches. The length of the CDR3 is 18 residues. From germline, CDR1 is LGHDT and CDR2 YNNKEL (reference sequence). CDR3 DNA sequence: TGTGCCAGCAGCCAAGACAGGGGGCTCGGGTCTAGCAATCAGCCCCAGCATTTT. Translating gives CASSQDRGLGSSNQPQHF.

This clone was recorded once. The chain joins TRBV29-1 to TRBJ1-2; D is ambiguous. This CDR3 contains 11 residues. Deletions cut 6 bases from V and 7 bases from J, with 12 bases between. CDR1 and CDR2 (germline): SQVTM, ANQGSEA. CDR3 region: CSVPPDGGYTF. The CDR3 DNA reads as TGCAGCGTCCCTCCCGATGGTGGCTACACCTTC.

V gene TRBV6-5 combines with J gene TRBJ2-7; D might be TRBD1 or TRBD2, each matching 5 bases. From germline, CDR1 is MNHEY and CDR2 SVGAGI. V was cut by 0 bases and J by 6 bases, with 6 bases left in between. This CDR3 is built from 12 residues. As DNA, the CDR3 is TGTGCCAGCAGTTACTCGAGGGGCGAGCAGTACTTC. Residues: CASSYSRGEQYF.

This chain links TRBV6-5 with TRBJ1-1; 8 bases align to TRBD1. The CDR3 spans 14 residues. CDR1 is MNHEY, CDR2 SVGAGI, per germline. V lost 5 bases to trimming and J lost 0 bases; unmatched junction nucleotides: 2. CDR3 sequence: CASSLRGLNTEAFF. CDR3 in DNA: TGTGCCAGCAGTCTCAGGGGGCTGAACACTGAAGCTTTCTTT.

The V and J genes are TRBV7-9 and TRBJ2-1, with D perhaps TRBD2 (5 bases). This CDR3 is 13 amino acids long. Trimming stripped 0 bases from V and 9 bases from J, with 9 bases between. Germline CDR1 is SEHNR and CDR2 is FQNEAQ (reference sequence). CDR3 amino acids: CASSLASGSEQFF. The CDR3 nucleotides read TGTGCCAGCAGCTTAGCGAGCGGCAGTGAGCAGTTCTTC. The full variable domain, with the rest looked up from reference TRBV7-9 and TRBJ2-1, is DTGVSQNPRHKITKRGQNVTFRCDPISEHNRLYWYRQTLGQGPEFLTYFQNEAQLEKSRLLSDRFSAERPKGSFSTLEIQRTEQGDSAMYLCASSLASGSEQFFGPGTRLTVL.

This chain links TRBV6-5 with TRBJ2-7; unclear D gene. The CDR3 covers 13 residues. Germline assignment: CDR1 MNHEY and CDR2 SVGAGI. V lost 4 bases and J 3 bases, leaving 10 bases between the germline ends. DNA for the CDR3: TGTGCCAGCAGTTCAGGACGGTACTACGAGCAGTACTTC. It specifies CASSSGRYYEQYF.

V is TRBV30 and J is TRBJ1-1, with D possibly TRBD1 on 5 matching bases. CDR3 length equals 14 residues. V gave up 1 base and J gave up 4 bases, with 13 bases separating them. Per the germline V gene, CDR1 is GTSNPN and CDR2 is SVGIG (reference sequence). CDR3 sequence reads: CAWSGMGVSTEAFF. DNA of the CDR3: TGTGCCTGGAGTGGAATGGGGGTTTCCACTGAAGCTTTCTTT.

This chain uses TRBV28 with TRBJ1-5, with 7 bases lining up with TRBD1. The CDR3 contains 15 residues. V lost 7 bases to trimming and J lost 3 bases; unmatched junction nucleotides: 9. The germline gives CDR1 MDHEN, CDR2 SYDVKM. The DNA of the CDR3 is TGTGCCAGCACCCAGGGGGGTGGCCCCAATCAGCCCCAGCATTTT. This codes for CASTQGGGPNQPQHF.

This clone has just a few counts. The rearrangement links TRBV18 to TRBJ2-2, with D uncertain. Trimming removed 3 bases at V and 0 bases at J, with 8 bases between. The CDR3 contains 15 residues. Germline CDR1 and CDR2: KGHSH and LQKENI. The CDR3 is CASSPAATNTGELFF. CDR3 nucleotides: TGTGCCAGCTCACCGGCAGCGACGAACACCGGGGAGCTGTTTTTT.

The V call is TRBV27, the J call TRBJ1-2, with TRBD1 identical over 8 bases. The CDR3 covers 11 residues. CDR1 is MNHEY, CDR2 SMNVEV, per germline (reference sequence). The V and J ends lost 10 bases and 10 bases, in that order; junction bases with no gene match: 8. CDR3 nucleotide sequence: TGTGCCATCGCCGACAGGGGCACCTACACCTTC. Encoded protein: CAIADRGTYTF.

The chain links TRBV7-2 to TRBJ2-3; TRBD2 is a possible D gene (6 bases). V dropped 5 bases and J dropped 1 base, with 13 bases sitting between them. Per the germline V gene, CDR1 is SGHTA and CDR2 is FQGNSA. The CDR3 loop spans 15 amino acids. The CDR3 coding sequence is TGTGCCAGCAGCGGACGACTAGGAGGCACAGATACGCAGTATTTT. This encodes CASSGRLGGTDTQYF.

In this sample, this clone turned up a few times. This sequence joins TRBV27 and TRBJ2-1; 8 nucleotides align to TRBD2. V gave up 4 bases and J gave up 16 bases; unmatched junction bases: 9. CDR3 length: 12 amino acids. The V gene's germline CDR1 is MNHEY and CDR2 SMNVEV (reference sequence). CDR3 sequence (DNA): TGTGCCAGCAGTTGGAGCGGGAGTCAGTTCTTCTTC. It yields the protein CASSWSGSQFFF.

This clone was counted a single time. This chain links TRBV3-1 (or the pseudogene TRBV3-2) with TRBJ1-6; TRBD1 is a possible D gene (6 bases). The ends were cut back, 4 bases at V and 7 bases at J, with 14 bases in the middle. This CDR3 spans 15 amino acids. CDR1 and CDR2 from the germline V gene are LGHDT and YNNKEL (reference sequence). CDR3 residues: CASSPQGTGNSPLHF. The CDR3 bases are TGTGCCAGCAGCCCTCAGGGGACGGGAAATTCACCCCTCCACTTT.

This chain links TRBV19 with TRBJ2-3; no reliable D call. From germline, CDR1 is LNHDA and CDR2 SQIVND (reference sequence). The length of the CDR3 is 14 residues. V lost 3 bases and J lost 4, with 11 bases in between. The CDR3 nucleotides read TGTGCCAGTAGTATCCCCCGGGTGGCAGATACGCAGTATTTT. Encoded protein: CASSIPRVADTQYF.

The rearrangement uses TRBV28 and TRBJ2-7; the D gene is possibly TRBD1 (6 bases). Germline CDR1 MDHEN, CDR2 SYDVKM. V was cut by 1 base and J by 5 bases, with 9 bases left in between. The CDR3 runs to 13 residues. The CDR3 here is CASSLSGTNEQYF. The CDR3 DNA follows: TGTGCCAGCAGTTTATCTGGGACAAACGAGCAGTACTTC.

The chain carries TRBV28 and TRBJ1-2, with a weak D call TRBD1 (6 bases). V lost 3 bases and J 2 bases, leaving 16 bases between the germline ends. The length of the CDR3 is 16 residues. Germline CDR1 reads MDHEN; CDR2 reads SYDVKM. The CDR3 spells CASSFDPDRPNYGYTF. In DNA, the CDR3 is TGTGCCAGCAGTTTCGACCCCGACAGGCCAAACTATGGCTACACCTTC.

This clone was seen only once. This sequence joins TRBV11-3 and TRBJ2-2; D not resolved. The CDR3 covers 15 residues. Germline V gene lookup returns CDR1 SGHNT and CDR2 YENEEA. Trimming took off 0 bases at V and 6 bases at J, with 11 bases between the two ends. As DNA, the CDR3 is TGTGCCAGCAGCTTAGATCAGGCAGGCCCCGGGGAGCTGTTTTTT. Its translation: CASSLDQAGPGELFF. Full variable domain (remainder filled in from reference TRBV11-3 and TRBJ2-2): EAGVVQSPRYKIIEKKQPVAFWCNPISGHNTLYWYLQNLGQGPELLIRYENEEAVDDSQLPKDRFSAERLKGVDSTLKIQPAELGDSAVYLCASSLDQAGPGELFFGEGSRLTVL.

The chain is built from TRBV28 and TRBJ1-4, with 9 nucleotides matching TRBD1. V was pared by 6 bases and J by 4 bases, with 6 bases of the junction left unmatched. Germline CDR1 is MDHEN and CDR2 is SYDVKM. This CDR3 has 15 residues. CDR3 residues: CASRGTGSGNEKLFF. CDR3 DNA: TGTGCCAGCAGGGGGACAGGGTCGGGTAATGAAAAACTGTTTTTT.

J is TRBJ1-1 and V is TRBV6-5; possibly TRBD1 for D (5 bases). This CDR3 spans 15 amino acids. Germline V gene sequence: CDR1 MNHEY, CDR2 SVGAGI. V was cut by 5 bases and J by 4 bases, with 17 bases left in between. The DNA for the CDR3 is TGTGCCAGCAGTCCCCTCGGAGGGGCCGGCACTGAAGCTTTCTTT. Protein: CASSPLGGAGTEAFF.

The chain couples TRBV9 to TRBJ1-1, with D possibly matching TRBD1 (6 bases). The V end lost 9 bases, the J end lost 6 bases, and 15 bases lay between the germline ends. Germline lookup yields CDR1 SGDLS and CDR2 YYNGEE. This CDR3 contains 12 residues. CDR3 DNA: TGTGCCATACCATTTCAGGGGCCTGAAGCTTTCTTT. Translation: CAIPFQGPEAFF.

The gene calls are TRBV19 and TRBJ2-7; D may be TRBD1 or TRBD2 (5 bases each). V gave up 9 bases and J gave up 2 bases, with 14 bases separating them. CDR1 is LNHDA and CDR2 is SQIVND in the germline V gene (reference sequence). The CDR3 spans 13 residues. This CDR3 reads CASAGAGAYEQYF. CDR3 nucleotides: TGTGCCAGCGCCGGGGCAGGTGCCTACGAGCAGTACTTC.

The chain combines TRBV28 with TRBJ1-5; D call uncertain. Trimming stripped 3 bases from V and 7 bases from J, with 7 bases between. Germline loops: CDR1 MDHEN, CDR2 SYDVKM. There are 12 residues in the CDR3. DNA of the CDR3: TGTGCCAGCAGTTTTTCCCTACAGCCCCAGCATTTT. This sequence encodes CASSFSLQPQHF. Looking up the rest from reference TRBV28 and TRBJ1-5 gives the full variable domain: DVKVTQSSRYLVKRTGEKVFLECVQDMDHENMFWYRQDPGLGLRLIYFSYDVKMKEKGDIPEGYSVSREKKERFSLILESASTNQTSMYLCASSFSLQPQHFGDGTRLSIL.

The rearrangement links TRBV15 to TRBJ2-1; D is perhaps TRBD1 or TRBD2 (5 bases each). There are 12 residues in the CDR3. V lost 8 bases and J lost 5, with 10 bases in between. Germline assignment: CDR1 LNHNV and CDR2 YYDKDF (reference sequence). The CDR3 reads CATSWDHNEQFF. CDR3 sequence (DNA): TGTGCCACCTCATGGGACCACAATGAGCAGTTCTTC.

V gene TRBV6-5 combines with J gene TRBJ2-1; 8 bases are a match to TRBD2. This CDR3 has 14 residues. Trimming removed 2 bases from V and 12 bases from J; junction bases left unmatched: 9. CDR1 MNHEY and CDR2 SVGAGI come from the germline V gene. The chain's CDR3 is CASSYTGGGIGQFF. CDR3 coding DNA: TGTGCCAGCAGTTACACCGGGGGGGGGATAGGGCAGTTCTTC.

The chain combines TRBV6-5 with TRBJ1-3; no clear D gene. The germline V gene has CDR1 MNHEY and CDR2 SVGAGI. The V end lost 2 bases, the J end lost 4 bases, and 12 bases lay between the germline ends. The CDR3 loop spans 15 amino acids. The CDR3 loop is CASSYGTALGNTIYF. The CDR3 DNA reads as TGTGCCAGCAGTTACGGCACCGCTCTGGGAAACACCATATATTTT.

In its sample, this clone was seen once. The chain carries TRBV6-5 and TRBJ2-2, with a possible D match to TRBD2 (5 bases). This CDR3 comprises 13 residues. Trimming cost V 7 bases and J 7 bases, with 13 bases left between them. Per the germline V gene, CDR1 is MNHEY and CDR2 is SVGAGI. CDR3 nucleotide sequence: TGTGCCAGCAACCCCCGGGCGGGCGGGGAGCTGTTTTTT. Its translation is CASNPRAGGELFF.

Here the CDR3 DNA reads TGTGCCAGCAGCTTAGCCTCCACTCTAGCGGGGGGTATCAATGAGCAGTTCTTC. Protein product: CASSLASTLAGGINEQFF. The chain carries TRBV7-9 and TRBJ2-1; 11 bases map to TRBD2. The CDR3 sequence is 18 residues long. The V and J ends lost 0 bases and 6 bases, in that order; junction bases with no gene match: 10. Per the germline V gene, CDR1 is SEHNR and CDR2 is FQNEAQ (reference sequence).

CDR3 sequence (DNA): TGTGCCAGTAGCAAATTGGACACCTACGAGCAGTACTTC. The encoded protein is CASSKLDTYEQYF. The V gene is TRBV19, the J gene TRBJ2-7; perhaps TRBD1 as D (5 bases). Germline-derived CDR1 and CDR2 are LNHDA and SQIVND (reference sequence). Trimming took 6 bases from V and 2 from J, leaving 11 bases between them. The CDR3 is made up of 13 amino acids.